This record concerns one T cell receptor (beta chain) sequence. Under the authors' procedure: Amplification of reference gene primers was used by the study to estimate nucleated cell counts. Produced via immunoSEQ multiplex PCR; TCRdb's table is partial and in-frame only. D and trimming come from the DNA, and the V and J calls and clone size come from that table. This sample has about 60,000 clones; 80% to 90% occur once, and the top ten carry over 1.2%. These data originate in a study of blood T cell repertoires in COVID-19. Study context: COVID-19 samples collected from the United States, Italy and Spain covered acute and convalescent phases. The analysed material was cDNA or gDNA that came from T cells, B-cell-depleted T cells, or PBMCs.

The TCR sequence derives from a man between 60 and 75 years old with acute or convalescent COVID-19. Sequenced: peripheral blood.

This CDR3 reads CASSWGQGTNYGYTF. The CDR3 DNA reads TGTGCCAGCAGCTGGGGTCAGGGTACTAACTATGGCTACACCTTC. The chain is built from TRBV7-3 and TRBJ1-2; a possible D gene is TRBD1 (5 bases). The CDR3 spans 15 residues. Trimming removed 4 bases from V and 0 bases from J, with 12 bases in between. CDR1 and CDR2 from the germline V gene are SGHTA and FQGTGA.